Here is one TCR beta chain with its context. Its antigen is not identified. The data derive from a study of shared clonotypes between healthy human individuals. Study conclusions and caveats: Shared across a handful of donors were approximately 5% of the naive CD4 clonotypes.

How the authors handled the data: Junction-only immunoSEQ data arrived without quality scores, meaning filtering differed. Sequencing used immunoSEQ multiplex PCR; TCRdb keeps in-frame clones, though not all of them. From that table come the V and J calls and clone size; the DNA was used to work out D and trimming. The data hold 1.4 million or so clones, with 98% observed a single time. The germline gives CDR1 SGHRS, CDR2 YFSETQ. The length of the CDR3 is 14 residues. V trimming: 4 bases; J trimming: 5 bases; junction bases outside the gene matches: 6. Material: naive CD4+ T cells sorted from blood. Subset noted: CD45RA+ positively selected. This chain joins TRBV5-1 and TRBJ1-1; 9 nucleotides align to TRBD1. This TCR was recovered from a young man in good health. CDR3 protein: CASSNGQGRTEAFF. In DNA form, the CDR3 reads TGCGCCAGCAGCAATGGACAGGGGAGGACTGAAGCTTTCTTT. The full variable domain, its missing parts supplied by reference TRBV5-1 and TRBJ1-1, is KAGVTQTPRYLIKTRGQQVTLSCSPISGHRSVSWYQQTPGQGLQFLFEYFSETQRNKGNFPGRFSGRQFSNSRSEMNVSTLELGDSALYLCASSNGQGRTEAFFGQGTRLTVV.